This TCR beta chain was obtained from a study of early T cells in non-severe SARS-CoV-2 infection. Study-wide context: The chains were unpaired, and the sequenced material was bulk RNA from unsorted whole blood.

Each single cDNA molecule received a unique molecular identifier. TCRdb re-derived calls from the 5' RACE reads in MiXCR, one entry per CDR3 protein. The sample contains more than 65,000 distinct CDR3 sequences, 10% to 15% of which appear only once. This clonotype showed up many times. The antigen is undetermined. Study-wide results and caveats: VDJdb matching skewed toward anti-spike CD8 responses, missing private and CD4 specificities.

The CDR3 sequence is 13 residues long. Germline CDR1 reads MNHEY; CDR2 reads SVGEGT. V lost 0 bases and J lost 4, with 3 bases in between. Sequencing used whole blood. The chain employs TRBV6-2 or TRBV6-3 and TRBJ2-2; D call uncertain. This TCR came from an adult who was a healthcare worker with PCR-confirmed SARS-CoV-2 infection or an uninfected control (not recorded which). The CDR3, as DNA: TGTGCCAGCAGTTACTCTAGCACCGGGGAGCTGTTTTTT. This sequence encodes CASSYSSTGELFF.